The text below deals with one T cell receptor (beta chain). These data come from a study of blood T cell repertoires in COVID-19. The assay was immunoSEQ multiplex PCR, and TCRdb's table has in-frame clones only and misses some. The sample carries around 480,000 clones, approximately 88% recorded once. Source material: peripheral blood. This TCR was recovered from a woman aged 45-60 years with COVID-19, enrolled during active disease.

CDR3 nucleotides: TGTGCTAGTGGTTTGGGACAGGGTACTCAGCCCCAGCATTTT. Translating gives CASGLGQGTQPQHF. The chain couples TRBV12-5 to TRBJ1-5; TRBD1 agrees at 7 bases. Looked up from germline, CDR1 is LGHNT and CDR2 is FRNRAP. This CDR3 contains 14 residues. V gave up 1 base and J gave up 6 bases; unmatched junction bases: 3.